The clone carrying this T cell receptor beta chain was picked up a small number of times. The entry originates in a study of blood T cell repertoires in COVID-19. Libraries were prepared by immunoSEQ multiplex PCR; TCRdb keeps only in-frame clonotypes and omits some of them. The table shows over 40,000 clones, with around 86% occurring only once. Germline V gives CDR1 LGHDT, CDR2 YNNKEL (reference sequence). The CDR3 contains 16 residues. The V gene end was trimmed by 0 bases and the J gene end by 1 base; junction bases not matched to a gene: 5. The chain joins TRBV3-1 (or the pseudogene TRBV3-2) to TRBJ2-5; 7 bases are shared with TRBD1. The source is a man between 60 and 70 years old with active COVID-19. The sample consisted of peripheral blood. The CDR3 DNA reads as TGTGCCAGCAGCCAAGATGCGACAGGGCTCCAAGAGACCCAGTACTTC. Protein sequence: CASSQDATGLQETQYF.